The 24 T cell receptor beta chains below were found in one sample sequenced in a study of long-term antiretroviral therapy in people with HIV. Assay version v3.0 of immunoSEQ was used, and it was run at survey level. TCRdb's table, derived via immunoSEQ multiplex PCR, lists solely in-frame clones and lacks some. Among about 32,000 clones listed, 70% to 90% were seen once. Here the sequenced sample was unsorted PBMCs, taken approximately 3.3 years after starting antiretroviral therapy. Receptor source: a man younger than 35 with HIV.

The genes are TRBV11-1 and TRBJ1-2, with 9 bases identical to TRBD1. The V gene end was trimmed by 1 base and the J gene end by 4 bases; junction bases not matched to a gene: 4. This CDR3 region has 15 residues. CDR1 and CDR2 from the germline V gene are SGHAT and FQDESV (reference sequence). CDR3: CASSLGQGGFYGYTF. The CDR3 DNA reads as TGTGCCAGCAGCTTAGGACAGGGGGGATTCTATGGCTACACCTTC. The whole variable domain, filled in from reference TRBV11-1 and TRBJ1-2, reads EAEVAQSPRYKITEKSQAVAFWCDPISGHATLYWYRQILGQGPELLVQFQDESVVDDSQLPKDRFSAERLKGVDSTLKIQPAELGDSAMYLCASSLGQGGFYGYTFGSGTRLTVV.

The chain recombines TRBV27 with TRBJ2-1; 7 nucleotides align to TRBD2. Trimming cost V 3 bases and J 0 bases; bases outside gene matches: 2. The length of the CDR3 is 15 residues. The germline CDR1 and CDR2 sequences are MNHEY and SMNVEV (reference sequence). CDR3 residues: CASSFPGGSYNEQFF. Written as DNA, the CDR3 is TGTGCCAGCAGTTTCCCGGGAGGCTCCTACAATGAGCAGTTCTTC.

This clone was observed a handful of times. The CDR3 spells CASGNGPIYEQYF. DNA of the CDR3: TGTGCCAGCGGAAACGGACCAATCTACGAGCAGTACTTC. The gene calls are TRBV19 and TRBJ2-7; D is unclear. The CDR3 is 13 amino acids. The germline CDR1 and CDR2 sequences are LNHDA and SQIVND (reference sequence). Trimming left V 9 bases short and J 3 bases short, with 15 bases between.

V is TRBV7-8 and J is TRBJ1-4; 9 bases align to TRBD1. This CDR3 has 18 residues. Germline V gene data show CDR1 as SGHVS and CDR2 as FQNEAQ. Trimming at V came to 5 bases and at J to 3 bases, leaving 13 bases not matched to a gene. The CDR3: CASSPKQGAVVSNEKLFF. CDR3 DNA: TGTGCCAGCAGCCCAAAACAGGGGGCCGTGGTATCTAATGAAAAACTGTTTTTT.

The V and J genes are TRBV19 and TRBJ1-1; D may be TRBD1 (5 bases). CDR1 and CDR2 from the germline V gene are LNHDA and SQIVND (reference sequence). This CDR3 is built from 14 residues. The ends were cut back, 0 bases at V and 1 base at J, with 6 bases in the middle. CDR3 protein: CASSIDGQNTEAFF. The CDR3 region has the DNA TGTGCCAGTAGTATAGACGGACAGAACACTGAAGCTTTCTTT.

The sample holds a few counts of this clone. The chain couples TRBV19 to TRBJ2-3, with a possible D match to TRBD1 (5 bases). The V gene's germline CDR1 is LNHDA and CDR2 SQIVND (reference sequence). V lost 3 bases and J 4 bases, leaving 14 bases between the germline ends. The CDR3 length is 15 residues. CDR3 bases: TGTGCCAGTAGTATGGGGCAGGGCTTCGCAGATACGCAGTATTTT. Its protein product is CASSMGQGFADTQYF.

The chain links TRBV28 to TRBJ2-1; 8 positions agree with TRBD2. After removal of 2 bases from V and 4 bases from J, the junction contained 10 bases not matched to a gene. The CDR3 covers 17 residues. CDR1 is MDHEN, CDR2 SYDVKM, per germline. CDR3 residues: CASSLLLREGPYNEQFF. The CDR3 nucleotides read TGTGCCAGCAGTTTACTCCTCCGGGAGGGCCCTTACAATGAGCAGTTCTTC.

J is TRBJ2-1 and V is TRBV12-5; 10 bases line up with TRBD1. The CDR3 length is 12 residues. V trimming: 8 bases; J trimming: 10 bases; junction bases outside the gene matches: 5. Germline V gene lookup returns CDR1 LGHNT and CDR2 FRNRAP. CDR3 bases: TGTGCTAGTCTGCGGGGACAGGGGGAGCAGTTCTTC. Translated: CASLRGQGEQFF.

V and J are TRBV5-1 and TRBJ2-3; TRBD2 matches 9 bases. Losses at the gene ends were 4 bases for V and 0 bases for J; bases not matched to a gene: 6. In germline, CDR1 is SGHRS, CDR2 YFSETQ. This CDR3 is 16 amino acids long. The CDR3 loop reads CASSLPSGKSTDTQYF. The CDR3 region has the DNA TGCGCCAGCAGCCTCCCTAGCGGGAAAAGCACAGATACGCAGTATTTT.

The chain combines TRBV4-3 with TRBJ2-7; 11 bases match TRBD1. The ends lost 3 bases at V and 9 bases at J; junction bases unmatched: 19. The CDR3 has 18 amino acids. CDR1 and CDR2 from the germline V gene are LGHNA and YSLEER. In DNA, the CDR3 is TGCGCCAGCAGCCATCCCAACGGGACACGGGACAGGGGGAATCCGCAGTACTTC. Its protein is CASSHPNGTRDRGNPQYF.

As to this clone: A junction boundary mismatches the germline segment, possibly from a read error. The rearrangement links TRBV29-1 to TRBJ1-2; 7 bases map to TRBD1. The CDR3 has 12 amino acids. Germline loops: CDR1 SQVTM, CDR2 ANQGSEA. The DNA of the CDR3 is TGCAGCGTTGGGATCCGGGACAGCGTTTCAGGCTTC. It translates to CSVGIRDSVSGF.

The rearrangement joins TRBV19 to TRBJ2-7, with 10 bases fitting TRBD2. Germline V gives CDR1 LNHDA, CDR2 SQIVND (reference sequence). This CDR3 contains 15 residues. The trim removed 6 bases at V and 1 base at J, leaving 6 bases unmatched. In DNA form, the CDR3 reads TGTGCCAGTAGCCCCGGACTAGCGGCTTCCTACGAGCAGTACTTC. Amino acid sequence: CASSPGLAASYEQYF.

This clone was picked up one time. The rearrangement joins TRBV15 to TRBJ1-2, with D tentatively TRBD1 (6 bases). The V gene's germline CDR1 is LNHNV and CDR2 YYDKDF (reference sequence). This CDR3 is 15 amino acids long. V lost 0 bases and J 6 bases, leaving 14 bases between the germline ends. CDR3 nucleotides: TGTGCCACCAGCAGAGAAGGGGGGCTGAACGATGGCTACACCTTC. Residues: CATSREGGLNDGYTF. Variable domain in full (rest from reference TRBV15 and TRBJ1-2): DAMVIQNPRYQVTQFGKPVTLSCSQTLNHNVMYWYQQKSSQAPKLLFHYYDKDFNNEADTPDNFQSRRPNTSFCFLDIRSPGLGDTAMYLCATSREGGLNDGYTFGSGTRLTVV.

The genes are TRBV5-5 and TRBJ1-2; no reliable D call. Trimming removed 4 bases at V and 3 bases at J, with 19 bases between. The CDR3 consists of 16 residues. Germline V lookup: CDR1 SGHKS, CDR2 YYEKEE (reference sequence). The CDR3 reads CASSGSSGYKDYGYTF. The CDR3, as DNA: TGTGCCAGCAGCGGGTCCAGTGGGTACAAAGACTATGGCTACACCTTC.

The V gene is TRBV4-1, the J gene TRBJ2-1, with D perhaps TRBD2 (6 bases). The CDR3 runs to 17 residues. CDR1 and CDR2 (germline): MGHRA, YSYEKL. Between the trimmed V and J ends, which lost 4 bases and 0 bases, there was a span of 16 bases. In DNA, the CDR3 is TGCGCCAGCAGCCCTCTCCTTGACGGGAGCTCCTACAATGAGCAGTTCTTC. Translated: CASSPLLDGSSYNEQFF.

This chain links TRBV6-4 with TRBJ2-1, with D perhaps matching TRBD2 (6 bases). Germline CDR1 MRHNA, CDR2 SNTAGT. V lost 3 bases and J 4 bases, leaving 13 bases between the germline ends. CDR3 length: 15 amino acids. The CDR3 region has the DNA TGTGCCAGCAGTGAGGAGGGGACCCGGTACAATGAGCAGTTCTTC. Translation gives CASSEEGTRYNEQFF.

CDR3 sequence (DNA): TGTGCCAGCAGCTCGTCGATCAGAGCCAGCGTCGAGAACACTGAAGCTTTCTTT. This gives the protein CASSSSIRASVENTEAFF. The V and J genes are TRBV5-6 and TRBJ1-1, with D unclear. V gave up 3 bases and J gave up 1 base, with 22 bases separating them. CDR1 is SGHDT and CDR2 is YYEEEE in the germline V gene. This CDR3 region has 18 residues.

The chain joins TRBV7-6 to TRBJ2-2; a possible D gene is TRBD2 (5 bases). CDR3 length equals 15 residues. Germline V gene sequence: CDR1 SGHVS, CDR2 FNYEAQ. V was cut by 4 bases and J by 5 bases, with 14 bases left in between. The CDR3 loop is CASSSRRRGTGELFF. CDR3 DNA: TGTGCCAGCAGCTCCCGCAGGAGAGGGACCGGGGAGCTGTTTTTT.

V usage is TRBV5-1 and J usage is TRBJ1-1, with D hard to call. V lost 3 bases and J lost 1, with 10 bases in between. The CDR3 is 14 residues long. The germline V gene encodes CDR1 SGHRS and CDR2 YFSETQ. CDR3 amino acids: CASSSAEGNTEAFF. CDR3 DNA: TGCGCCAGCAGCTCGGCGGAGGGGAACACTGAAGCTTTCTTT.

The chain links TRBV10-1 to TRBJ2-3, with 12 bases fitting TRBD2. CDR3 length equals 16 residues. After removal of 8 bases from V and 2 bases from J, the junction contained 8 bases not matched to a gene. The germline gives CDR1 WNHNN, CDR2 SYGVQD (reference sequence). The CDR3 DNA reads TGCGCCAGCTCTACTAGCGGGGGGCGTAACACAGATACGCAGTATTTT. Amino acid sequence: CASSTSGGRNTDTQYF.

V gene TRBV9 combines with J gene TRBJ2-7; either TRBD1 or TRBD2 may fit D (5 bases each). Germline V lookup: CDR1 SGDLS, CDR2 YYNGEE. V lost 4 bases and J 0 bases, leaving 14 bases between the germline ends. This CDR3 region has 15 residues. The chain's CDR3 is CASSPSGTHSYEQYF. In nucleotides, the CDR3 is TGTGCCAGCAGCCCTTCCGGGACGCACTCCTACGAGCAGTACTTC.

The chain recombines TRBV27 with TRBJ2-7; no definite D call. The CDR3 has 13 amino acids. Germline CDR1 MNHEY, CDR2 SMNVEV (reference sequence). V was clipped by 3 bases and J by 5 bases, with 11 bases between them. The CDR3 loop is CASSFPGTDEQYF. In nucleotides, the CDR3 is TGTGCCAGCAGTTTCCCCGGTACGGACGAGCAGTACTTC.

This sequence joins TRBV19 and TRBJ2-2, with D possibly matching TRBD1 (5 bases). V was trimmed by 5 bases and J by 6 bases, leaving 19 bases between them. The CDR3 extends over 16 amino acids. Germline V CDR1 and CDR2: LNHDA, SQIVND (reference sequence). The CDR3 loop is CASSPRSTEGAGELFF. The CDR3 DNA is TGTGCCAGTAGTCCCCGTTCTACGGAAGGGGCCGGGGAGCTGTTTTTT.

This chain uses TRBV5-1 with TRBJ1-1, with D hard to call. With 1 base removed from V and 7 bases from J, the gap between germline ends came to 8 bases. The CDR3 sequence is 12 residues long. The germline V gene has CDR1 SGHRS and CDR2 YFSETQ. CDR3 sequence reads: CASSLYPHEAFF. The CDR3 region has the DNA TGCGCCAGCAGCTTGTATCCTCATGAAGCTTTCTTT.